This T cell receptor (beta chain) originates from a study of shared clonotypes between healthy human individuals. Study-wide background: CD4 naive and CD4 memory each took three plates per donor, while CD8 naive took two and CD8 memory one. Study-wide results and limits: The study's rarefaction showed incomplete sorted-subset sequencing despite large depth.

Clones were read by immunoSEQ multiplex PCR, and TCRdb kept only the in-frame ones, dropping some. The repertoire has about 1 million clones, around 76% of them found once; the top ten carry 1.4% to 1.5%. Regarding this clone: Its antigen is not known.

A split of CD4+ cells into CD45RA+ naive and CD45RA-negative memory subsets was performed. The receptor was derived from a young man in good health. The specimen was memory CD4+ T cells sorted from blood. The subset is: CD45RA-negative fraction.

CDR3 sequence: CASSIGAGGARTEAFF. DNA of the CDR3: TGTGCCAGTAGTATAGGGGCAGGGGGCGCGAGGACTGAAGCTTTCTTT. The chain couples TRBV19 to TRBJ1-1, with TRBD1 matching over 8 bases. V was clipped by 1 base and J by 5 bases; unmatched bases: 9. Per germline, CDR1 LNHDA and CDR2 SQIVND (reference sequence). CDR3 length: 16 residues.